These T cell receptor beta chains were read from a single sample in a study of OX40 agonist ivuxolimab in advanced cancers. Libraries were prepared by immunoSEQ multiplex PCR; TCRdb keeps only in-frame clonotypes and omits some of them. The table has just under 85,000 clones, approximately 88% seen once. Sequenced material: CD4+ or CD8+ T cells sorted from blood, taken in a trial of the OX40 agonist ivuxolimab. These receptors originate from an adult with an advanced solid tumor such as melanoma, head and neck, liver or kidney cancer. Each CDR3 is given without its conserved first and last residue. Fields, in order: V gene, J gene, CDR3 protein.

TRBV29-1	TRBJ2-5	SVEDGTGGGVWSQY
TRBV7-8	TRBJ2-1	ASSLAGASYNEQF
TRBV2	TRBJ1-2	AAARDGRGLGGYT
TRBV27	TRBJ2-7	ASSPTPQGGEQY
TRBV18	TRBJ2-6	ASSPLQRASGANVLT
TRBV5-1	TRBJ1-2	ASSSLGGAANYGYT
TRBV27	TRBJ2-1	ASSLPGPHNEQF
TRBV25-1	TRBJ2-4	ASSPIGRGAVENIQY
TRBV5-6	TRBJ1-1	ASSLRGLAEAF
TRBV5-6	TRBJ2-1	ASIVMGITYNEQF
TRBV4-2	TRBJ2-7	ASSQGGQGYEQY
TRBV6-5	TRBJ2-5	ASRPLVVGQETQY
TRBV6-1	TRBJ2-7	ASRELPSYEQY
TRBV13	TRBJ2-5	ASSLGLAGLLETQY
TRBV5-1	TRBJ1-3	ASSLEAWGSAGTIY
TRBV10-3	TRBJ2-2	AISLAGGGTGELF
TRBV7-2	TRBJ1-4	ASSARQGQKLF
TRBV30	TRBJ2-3	AWSRWVSSTDTQY
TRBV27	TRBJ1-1	ASSRPGGGTEAF
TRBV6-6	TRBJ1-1	ASSSTGNTEAF
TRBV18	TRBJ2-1	ASSYTTGSGYEQF
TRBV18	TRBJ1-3	ASSRTGGEGNTIY
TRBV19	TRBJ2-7	ASSRGTVSYEQY
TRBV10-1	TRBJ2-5	ASSVLAGAYQETQY
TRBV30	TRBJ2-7	AWSAAGGSYEQY
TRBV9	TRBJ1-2	ASSVGDRRIERNGYT
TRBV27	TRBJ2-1	ASSSRENRLGEQF
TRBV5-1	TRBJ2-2	ASTERATGELF
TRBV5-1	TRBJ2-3	ASSPGTGGTQY